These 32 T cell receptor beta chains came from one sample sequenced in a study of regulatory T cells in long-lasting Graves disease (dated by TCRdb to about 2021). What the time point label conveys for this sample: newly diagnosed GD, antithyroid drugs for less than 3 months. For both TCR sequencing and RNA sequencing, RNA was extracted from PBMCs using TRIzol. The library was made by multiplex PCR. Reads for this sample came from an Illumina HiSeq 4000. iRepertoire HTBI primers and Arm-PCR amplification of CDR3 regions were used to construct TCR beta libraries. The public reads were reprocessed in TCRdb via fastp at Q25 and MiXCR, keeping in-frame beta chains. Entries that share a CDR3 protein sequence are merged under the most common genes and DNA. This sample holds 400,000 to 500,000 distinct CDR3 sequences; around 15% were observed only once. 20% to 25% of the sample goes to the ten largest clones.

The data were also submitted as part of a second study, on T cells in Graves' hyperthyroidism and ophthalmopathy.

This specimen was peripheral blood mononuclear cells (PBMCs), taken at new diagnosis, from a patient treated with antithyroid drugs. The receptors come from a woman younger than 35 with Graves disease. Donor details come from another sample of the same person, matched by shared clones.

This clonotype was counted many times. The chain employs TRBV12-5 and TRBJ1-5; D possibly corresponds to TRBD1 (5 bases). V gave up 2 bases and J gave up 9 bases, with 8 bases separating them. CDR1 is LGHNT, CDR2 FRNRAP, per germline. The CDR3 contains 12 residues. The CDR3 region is CASGLSGLPQHF. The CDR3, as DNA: TGTGCTAGTGGTTTGTCAGGGCTGCCCCAGCATTTT.

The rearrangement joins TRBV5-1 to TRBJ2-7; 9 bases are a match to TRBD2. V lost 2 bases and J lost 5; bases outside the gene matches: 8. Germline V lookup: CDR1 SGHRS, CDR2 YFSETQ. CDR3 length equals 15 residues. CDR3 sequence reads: CASSFLAGAPNEQYF. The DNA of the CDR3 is TGCGCCAGCAGCTTTTTAGCGGGAGCCCCTAACGAGCAGTACTTC.

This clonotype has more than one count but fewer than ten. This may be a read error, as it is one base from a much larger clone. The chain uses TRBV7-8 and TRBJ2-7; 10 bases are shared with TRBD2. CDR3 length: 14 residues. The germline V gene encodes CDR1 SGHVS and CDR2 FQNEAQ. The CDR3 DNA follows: TGTGCCGGCAGCTTAGCGGGGACTAGCGTCGAGCAGTACTTC. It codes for CAGSLAGTSVEQYF.

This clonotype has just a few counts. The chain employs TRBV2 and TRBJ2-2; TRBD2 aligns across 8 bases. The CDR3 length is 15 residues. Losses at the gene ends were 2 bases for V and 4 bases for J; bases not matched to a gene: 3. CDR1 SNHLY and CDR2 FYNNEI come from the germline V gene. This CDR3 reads CASSETGGVTGELFF. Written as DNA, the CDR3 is TGTGCCAGCAGTGAAACGGGGGGGGTCACCGGGGAGCTGTTTTTT.

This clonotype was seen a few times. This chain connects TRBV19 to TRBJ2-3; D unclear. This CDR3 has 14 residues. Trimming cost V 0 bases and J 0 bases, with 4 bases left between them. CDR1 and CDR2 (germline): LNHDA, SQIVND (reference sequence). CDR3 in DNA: TGTGCCAGTAGTATAGATGCTAGCACAGATACGCAGTATTTT. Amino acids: CASSIDASTDTQYF.

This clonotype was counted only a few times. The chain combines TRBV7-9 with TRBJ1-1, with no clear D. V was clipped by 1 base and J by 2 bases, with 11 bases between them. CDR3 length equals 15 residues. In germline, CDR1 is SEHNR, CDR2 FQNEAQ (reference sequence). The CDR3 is CASSLEAGLNTEAFF. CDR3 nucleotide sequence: TGTGCCAGCAGCTTAGAGGCAGGACTTAACACTGAAGCTTTCTTT.

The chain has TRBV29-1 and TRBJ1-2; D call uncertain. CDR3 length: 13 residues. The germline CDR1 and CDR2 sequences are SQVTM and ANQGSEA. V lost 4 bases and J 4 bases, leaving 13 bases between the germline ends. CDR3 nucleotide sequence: TGCAGCGTTGCTTTAGGACTGGGCTATGGCTACACCTTC. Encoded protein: CSVALGLGYGYTF.

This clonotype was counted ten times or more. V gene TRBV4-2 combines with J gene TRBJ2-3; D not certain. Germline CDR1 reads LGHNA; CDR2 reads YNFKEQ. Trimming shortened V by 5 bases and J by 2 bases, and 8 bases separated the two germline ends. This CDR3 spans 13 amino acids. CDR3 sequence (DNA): TGTGCCAGCAGCGACCAGATCACAGATACGCAGTATTTT. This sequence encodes CASSDQITDTQYF.

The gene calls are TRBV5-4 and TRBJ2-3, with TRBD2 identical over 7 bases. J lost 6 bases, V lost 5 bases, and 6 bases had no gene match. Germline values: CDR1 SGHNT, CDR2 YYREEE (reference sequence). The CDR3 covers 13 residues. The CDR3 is CASSRLASDTQYF. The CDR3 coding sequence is TGTGCCAGCAGTCGACTAGCCTCGGATACGCAGTATTTT.

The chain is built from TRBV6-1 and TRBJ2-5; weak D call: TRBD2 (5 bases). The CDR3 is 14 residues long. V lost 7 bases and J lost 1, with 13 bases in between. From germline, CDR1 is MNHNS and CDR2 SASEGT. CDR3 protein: CASKRADLQETQYF. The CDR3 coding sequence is TGTGCCAGCAAGAGGGCGGACCTCCAAGAGACCCAGTACTTC.

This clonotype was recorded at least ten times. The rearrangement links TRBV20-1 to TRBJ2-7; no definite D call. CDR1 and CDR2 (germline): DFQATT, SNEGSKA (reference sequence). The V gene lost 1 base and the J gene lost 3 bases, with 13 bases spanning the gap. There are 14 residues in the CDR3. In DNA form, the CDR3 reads TGCAGTGCTAGAGCAAATACGGCTCTCTACGAGCAGTACTTC. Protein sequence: CSARANTALYEQYF.

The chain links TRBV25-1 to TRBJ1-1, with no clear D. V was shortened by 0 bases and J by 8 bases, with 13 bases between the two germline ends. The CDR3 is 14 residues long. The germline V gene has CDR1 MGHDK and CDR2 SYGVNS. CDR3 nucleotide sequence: TGTGCCAGCAGTGAATATAACGGGCGGCCCGAAGCTTTCTTT. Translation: CASSEYNGRPEAFF.

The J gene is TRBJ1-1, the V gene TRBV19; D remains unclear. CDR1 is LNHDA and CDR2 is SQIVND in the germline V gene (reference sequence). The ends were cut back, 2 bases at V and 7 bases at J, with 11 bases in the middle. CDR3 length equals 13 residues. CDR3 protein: CASSISVRREAFF. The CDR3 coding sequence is TGTGCCAGTAGTATATCTGTCAGGCGTGAAGCTTTCTTT. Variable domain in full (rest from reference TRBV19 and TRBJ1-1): DGGITQSPKYLFRKEGQNVTLSCEQNLNHDAMYWYRQDPGQGLRLIYYSQIVNDFQKGDIAEGYSVSREKKESFPLTVTSAQKNPTAFYLCASSISVRREAFFGQGTRLTVV.

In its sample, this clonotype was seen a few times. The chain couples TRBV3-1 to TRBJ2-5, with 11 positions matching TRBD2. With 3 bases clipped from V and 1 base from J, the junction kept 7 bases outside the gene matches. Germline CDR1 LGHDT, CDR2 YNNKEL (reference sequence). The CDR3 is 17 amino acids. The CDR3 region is CASSHRSGLAVQETQYF. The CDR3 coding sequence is TGTGCCAGCAGCCATAGATCGGGACTAGCGGTCCAAGAGACCCAGTACTTC.

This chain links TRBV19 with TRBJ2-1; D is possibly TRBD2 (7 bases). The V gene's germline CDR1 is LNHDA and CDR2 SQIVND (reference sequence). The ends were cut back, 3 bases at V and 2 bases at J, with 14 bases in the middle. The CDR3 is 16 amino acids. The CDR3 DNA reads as TGTGCCAGTAGTATGTCTGGCGGGGGCCCCTACAATGAGCAGTTCTTC. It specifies CASSMSGGGPYNEQFF.

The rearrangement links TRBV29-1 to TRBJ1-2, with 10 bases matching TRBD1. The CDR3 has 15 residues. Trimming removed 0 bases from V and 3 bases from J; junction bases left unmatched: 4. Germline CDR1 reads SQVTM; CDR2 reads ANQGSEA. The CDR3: CSVEDVGQGDYGYTF. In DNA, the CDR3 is TGCAGCGTTGAAGACGTAGGACAGGGGGACTATGGCTACACCTTC.

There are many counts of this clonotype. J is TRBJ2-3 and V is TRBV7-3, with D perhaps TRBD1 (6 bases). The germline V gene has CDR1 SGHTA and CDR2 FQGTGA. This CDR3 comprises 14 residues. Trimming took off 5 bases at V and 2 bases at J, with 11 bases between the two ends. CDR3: CASSRTANTDTQYF. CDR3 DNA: TGTGCCAGCAGCAGGACAGCTAACACAGATACGCAGTATTTT. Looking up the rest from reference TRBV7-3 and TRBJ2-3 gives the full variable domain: GAGVSQTPSNKVTEKGKYVELRCDPISGHTALYWYRQSLGQGPEFLIYFQGTGAADDSGLPNDRFFAVRPEGSVSTLKIQRTERGDSAVYLCASSRTANTDTQYFGPGTRLTVL.

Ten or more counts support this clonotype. CDR3 protein: CASSFSGQGSYTF. In DNA form, the CDR3 reads TGTGCCAGCAGTTTCTCCGGACAGGGAAGCTACACCTTC. This sequence joins TRBV12-3 or TRBV12-4 and TRBJ1-2, with 8 bases aligning to TRBD1. V dropped 3 bases and J dropped 9; count of bases not matched to a gene: 6. This CDR3 has 13 amino acids.

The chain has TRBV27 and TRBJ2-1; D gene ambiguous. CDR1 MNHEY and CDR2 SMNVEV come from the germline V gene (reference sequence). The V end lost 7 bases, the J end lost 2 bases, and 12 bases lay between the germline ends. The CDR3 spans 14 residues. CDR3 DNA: TGTGCCAGCACTCTCTCAAGTACCTACAATGAGCAGTTCTTC. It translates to CASTLSSTYNEQFF.

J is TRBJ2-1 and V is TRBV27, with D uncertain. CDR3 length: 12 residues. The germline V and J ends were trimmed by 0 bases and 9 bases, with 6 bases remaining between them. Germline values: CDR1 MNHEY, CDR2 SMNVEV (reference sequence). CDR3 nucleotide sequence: TGTGCCAGCAGTTTATCGCGAGGTGAGCAGTTCTTC. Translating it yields CASSLSRGEQFF.

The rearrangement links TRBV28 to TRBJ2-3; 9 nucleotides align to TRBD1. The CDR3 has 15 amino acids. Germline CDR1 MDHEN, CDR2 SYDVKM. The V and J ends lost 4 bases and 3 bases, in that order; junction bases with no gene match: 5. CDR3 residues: CASSSRTGVTDTQYF. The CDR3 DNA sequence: TGTGCCAGCAGTTCGCGGACAGGGGTGACAGATACGCAGTATTTT. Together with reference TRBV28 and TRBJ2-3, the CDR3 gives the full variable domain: DVKVTQSSRYLVKRTGEKVFLECVQDMDHENMFWYRQDPGLGLRLIYFSYDVKMKEKGDIPEGYSVSREKKERFSLILESASTNQTSMYLCASSSRTGVTDTQYFGPGTRLTVL.

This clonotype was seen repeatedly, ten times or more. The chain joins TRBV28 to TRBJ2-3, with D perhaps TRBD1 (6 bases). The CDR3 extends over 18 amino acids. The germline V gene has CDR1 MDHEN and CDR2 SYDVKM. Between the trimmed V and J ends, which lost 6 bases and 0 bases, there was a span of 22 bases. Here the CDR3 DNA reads TGTGCCAGCAGCACTATCCCAGGGGATACCAGAAGCACAGATACGCAGTATTTT. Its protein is CASSTIPGDTRSTDTQYF.

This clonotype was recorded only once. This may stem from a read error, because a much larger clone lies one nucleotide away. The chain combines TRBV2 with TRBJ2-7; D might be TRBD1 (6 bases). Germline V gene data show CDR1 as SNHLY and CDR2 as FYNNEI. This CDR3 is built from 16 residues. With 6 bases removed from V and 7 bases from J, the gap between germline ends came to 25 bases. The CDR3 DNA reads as TGTGCCAGCAGCATTCCTGGGGGCAGATCGTACGATGAGCAGTACTTC. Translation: CASSIPGGRSYDEQYF. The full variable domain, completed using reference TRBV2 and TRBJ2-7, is EPEVTQTPSHQVTQMGQEVILRCVPISNHLYFYWYRQILGQKVEFLVSFYNNEISEKSEIFDDQFSVERPDGSNFTLKIRSTKLEDSAMYFCASSIPGGRSYDEQYFGPGTRLTVT.

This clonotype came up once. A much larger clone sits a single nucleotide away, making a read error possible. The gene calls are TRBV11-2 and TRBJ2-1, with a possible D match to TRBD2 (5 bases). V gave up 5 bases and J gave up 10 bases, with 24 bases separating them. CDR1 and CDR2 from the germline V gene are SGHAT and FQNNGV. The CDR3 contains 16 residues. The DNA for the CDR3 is TGTGCCAGCAGCCCCCGGAAGACGGACTGGGGTTACGAGCAGTTCTTC. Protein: CASSPRKTDWGYEQFF.

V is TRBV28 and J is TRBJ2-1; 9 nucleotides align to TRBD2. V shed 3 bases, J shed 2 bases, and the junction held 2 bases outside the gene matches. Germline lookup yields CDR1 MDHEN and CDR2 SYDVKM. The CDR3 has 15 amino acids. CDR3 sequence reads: CASSFSGGPYNEQFF. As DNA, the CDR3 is TGTGCCAGCAGTTTTAGCGGGGGCCCCTACAATGAGCAGTTCTTC.

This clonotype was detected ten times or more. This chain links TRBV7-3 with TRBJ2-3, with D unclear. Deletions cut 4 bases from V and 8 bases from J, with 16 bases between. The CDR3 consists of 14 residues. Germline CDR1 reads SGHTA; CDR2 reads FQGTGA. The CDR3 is CASSSGLSGFTQYF. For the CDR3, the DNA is TGTGCCAGCAGCTCCGGTCTATCAGGATTTACGCAGTATTTT.

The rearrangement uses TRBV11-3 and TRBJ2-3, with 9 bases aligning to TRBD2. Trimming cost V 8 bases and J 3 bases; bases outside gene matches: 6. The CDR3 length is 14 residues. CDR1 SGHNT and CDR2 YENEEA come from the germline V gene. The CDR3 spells CASDLAGITDTQYF. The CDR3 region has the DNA TGTGCCAGCGACCTAGCGGGAATTACAGATACGCAGTATTTT.

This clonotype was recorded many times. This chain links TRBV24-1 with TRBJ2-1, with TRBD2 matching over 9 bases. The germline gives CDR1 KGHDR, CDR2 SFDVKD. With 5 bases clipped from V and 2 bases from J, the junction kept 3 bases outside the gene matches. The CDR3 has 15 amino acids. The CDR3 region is CATSGSGSPYNEQFF. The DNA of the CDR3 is TGTGCCACCAGTGGTAGCGGGAGCCCCTACAATGAGCAGTTCTTC.

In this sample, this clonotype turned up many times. In DNA form, the CDR3 reads TGCAGTGCTATTGGACTAGCGGGAGTCCACGAGCAGTACTTC. It encodes CSAIGLAGVHEQYF. The rearrangement joins TRBV20-1 to TRBJ2-7; 13 nucleotides agree with TRBD2. The germline V gene encodes CDR1 DFQATT and CDR2 SNEGSKA (reference sequence). The CDR3 length is 14 residues. The trim removed 4 bases at V and 5 bases at J, leaving 5 bases unmatched.

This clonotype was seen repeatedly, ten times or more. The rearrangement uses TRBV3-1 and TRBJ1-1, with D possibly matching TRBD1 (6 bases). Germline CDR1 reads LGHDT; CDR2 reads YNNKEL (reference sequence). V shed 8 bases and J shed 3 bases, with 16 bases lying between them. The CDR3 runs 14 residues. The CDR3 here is CASARGLWDTEAFF. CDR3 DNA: TGTGCCAGCGCGCGGGGGCTCTGGGACACTGAAGCTTTCTTT.

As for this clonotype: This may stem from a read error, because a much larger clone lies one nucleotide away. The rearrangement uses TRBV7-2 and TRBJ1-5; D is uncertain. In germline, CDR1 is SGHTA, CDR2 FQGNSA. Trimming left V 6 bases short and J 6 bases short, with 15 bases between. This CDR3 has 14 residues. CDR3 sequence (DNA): TGTGCCAGCAGTTTCAAAGGCATCGGTCAGCCCCAGCATTTT. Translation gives CASSFKGIGQPQHF.

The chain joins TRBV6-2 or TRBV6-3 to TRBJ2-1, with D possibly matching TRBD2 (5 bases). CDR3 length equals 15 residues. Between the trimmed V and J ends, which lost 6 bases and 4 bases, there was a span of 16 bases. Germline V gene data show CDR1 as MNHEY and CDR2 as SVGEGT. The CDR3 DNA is TGTGCCAGCAGCCCACCGGGAACTTATTACAATGAGCAGTTCTTC. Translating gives CASSPPGTYYNEQFF.